This is a list of T cell receptor beta chains from one sample in a study of PD-L1 blockade in urothelial cancer. Here immunoSEQ multiplex PCR was the method, and the copy in TCRdb shows in-frame clones only, minus some. The sample lists about 120,000 clones, around nine tenths occurring once. Sequencing was performed on PBMCs, taken around atezolizumab (anti-PD-L1) treatment. The receptor set was obtained from a man between 60 and 75 years old with urothelial cancer. The CDR3 runs from the conserved cysteine through the conserved F or W. The D gene is left open where the match is weak. Clone size, where shown, is once, few, many, or a class for clones that have expanded.

>.|TRBV7-6|TRBJ1-4|TRBD1
TGTGCCAGCAGCCCAGGACAGGGAGGTGAAAAACTGTTTTTT
CASSPGQGGEKLFF
>.|TRBV19|TRBJ2-7|.
TGTGCCAGTAGTCTCCGGGGGGCCGAGCAGTACTTC
CASSLRGAEQYF
>.|TRBV28|TRBJ1-2|TRBD1
TGTGCCAGCAGTTTGCCCGGGGCAGGGGGCGACTATGGCTACACCTTC
CASSLPGAGGDYGYTF
>.|TRBV15|TRBJ2-5|.
TGTGCCACCAGCAGAGGACAGGAAAGACAAGAGACCCAGTACTTC
CATSRGQERQETQYF
>.|TRBV2|TRBJ2-1|.
TGTGCCAGCAGGGGGGACATTCGGGGGCAGTTCTTC
CASRGDIRGQFF
>.|TRBV5-8|TRBJ2-6|.
TGTGCCAGCAGCTTGAGAGTAGAGGCCAACGTCCTGACTTTC
CASSLRVEANVLTF
>.|TRBV6-5|TRBJ1-2|TRBD1
TGTGCCAGCAGCCCAAGGGACAGAAATAACTATGGCTACACCTTC
CASSPRDRNNYGYTF
>.|TRBV7-6|TRBJ2-7|.
TGTGCCAGCAGCTTAGGTCTGGACTCAAGGGACTACGAGCAGTACTTC
CASSLGLDSRDYEQYF
>.|TRBV5-4|TRBJ2-7|.
TGTGCCAGCAGCCCGCGGAATGAGATGTACGAGCAGTACTTC
CASSPRNEMYEQYF
>.|TRBV6-5|TRBJ2-7|.
TGTGCCAGCAGTTACTCGGCGGGGGCTAGCTCCTACGAGCAGTACTTC
CASSYSAGASSYEQYF
>.|TRBV7-2|TRBJ2-3|TRBD2
TGTGCCAGCAGCTACGGACTAGCGGACCGAACAGATACGCAGTATTTT
CASSYGLADRTDTQYF
>.|TRBV2|TRBJ2-6|.
TGTGCCAGCAGGGAGCGGAACTCTGGGGCCAACGTCCTGACTTTC
CASRERNSGANVLTF
>.|TRBV6-5|TRBJ2-1|.
TGTGCCAGCAGTTACTCTTACGGGAATGAGCAGTTCTTC
CASSYSYGNEQFF
>.|TRBV11-2|TRBJ1-1|.
TGTGCCAGCAGCTTAGAAGGAGAATGGAACACTGAAGCTTTCTTT
CASSLEGEWNTEAFF
>.|TRBV21-1|TRBJ2-5|.
TGTGCCAGCATGTCACTAGCGATTGGAACAAGAGGGCCACAAGAGACCCAGTACTTC
CASMSLAIGTRGPQETQYF
>once|TRBV2|TRBJ1-2|.
TGTGCCAGCAGGAGACAGCTTAACTATGGCTACACCTTC
CASRRQLNYGYTF
>.|TRBV2|TRBJ1-6|.
TGTGCCAGGACAGCTTTTGGGTATAATTCACCCCTCCACTTT
CARTAFGYNSPLHF
>.|TRBV5-4|TRBJ1-4|TRBD1
TGTGCCAGCAGCTTCGGACAGGGTAATGAAAAACTGTTTTTT
CASSFGQGNEKLFF
>.|TRBV19|TRBJ1-2|.
TGTGCCAGCCGGACAGTTTATGGCTACACCTTC
CASRTVYGYTF
>.|TRBV10-1|TRBJ2-1|TRBD2
TGCGCCAGCAGTGATAGCGGGAGGGCCAAATGGATATACAATGAGCAGTTCTTC
CASSDSGRAKWIYNEQFF
>.|TRBV9|TRBJ2-3|.
TGTGCCAGCAGCCCCCCGTCGGGCGGGAACACAGATACGCAGTATTTT
CASSPPSGGNTDTQYF
>.|TRBV7-3|TRBJ2-3|.
TGTGCCAGCAGCTTGTCAGGGGGGCTCACAGATACGCAGTATTTT
CASSLSGGLTDTQYF
>.|TRBV5-1|TRBJ2-7|TRBD1
TGCGCCAGCAGCTTGTGGACAGGATCCTACGAGCAGTACTTC
CASSLWTGSYEQYF
>once|TRBV5-6|TRBJ1-1|.
TGTGCCAGCAGCTTATCGGACAAAAGGAACACTGAAGCTTTCTTT
CASSLSDKRNTEAFF
>.|TRBV7-9|TRBJ2-7|.
TGTGCCAGCAGCTTAGAAGGGGATTTCAACGAGCAGTACTTC
CASSLEGDFNEQYF
>.|TRBV28|TRBJ2-7|.
TGTGCCAGTATCAGGGGCAGAGAAAGCGAGCAGTACTTC
CASIRGRESEQYF
>.|TRBV28|TRBJ1-2|.
TGTGCCAGTCTGGGGGGGGTGGCTAACTATGGCTACACCTTC
CASLGGVANYGYTF
>.|TRBV27|TRBJ1-1|.
TGTGCCAGCAGTTCGCCGGGGGAATACACTGAAGCTTTCTTT
CASSSPGEYTEAFF
>.|TRBV9|TRBJ2-1|.
TGTGCCAGCGGGACTTATAATGAGCAGTTCTTC
CASGTYNEQFF
>.|TRBV5-1|TRBJ1-2|.
TGCGCCAGCAGCGGGACACCCTACTATGGCTACACCTTC
CASSGTPYYGYTF
>.|TRBV11-2|TRBJ2-2|.
TGTGCCAGCAGCTCGGGGGGCCCCGGGGAGCTGTTTTTT
CASSSGGPGELFF
>.|TRBV11-3|TRBJ2-3|.
TGTGCCAGCAGTAAGTCGGTGCACCGCACAGATACGCAGTATTTT
CASSKSVHRTDTQYF
>.|TRBV7-3|TRBJ2-7|TRBD2
TGTGCCAGCAGCTCGAGCGGGAGCTCCTACGAGCAGTACTTC
CASSSSGSSYEQYF
>.|TRBV21-1|TRBJ1-2|.
TGTGCCAGCAGCCCCCGGTGGGGCTACACCTTC
CASSPRWGYTF
>.|TRBV7-2|TRBJ2-5|TRBD2
TGTGCCAGCAGCTTGATAGCGGGGGTACGGCAAGAGACCCAGTACTTC
CASSLIAGVRQETQYF
>.|TRBV6-6|TRBJ1-5|.
TGTGCCAGCAGAACGGTGAATCAGCCCCAGCATTTT
CASRTVNQPQHF